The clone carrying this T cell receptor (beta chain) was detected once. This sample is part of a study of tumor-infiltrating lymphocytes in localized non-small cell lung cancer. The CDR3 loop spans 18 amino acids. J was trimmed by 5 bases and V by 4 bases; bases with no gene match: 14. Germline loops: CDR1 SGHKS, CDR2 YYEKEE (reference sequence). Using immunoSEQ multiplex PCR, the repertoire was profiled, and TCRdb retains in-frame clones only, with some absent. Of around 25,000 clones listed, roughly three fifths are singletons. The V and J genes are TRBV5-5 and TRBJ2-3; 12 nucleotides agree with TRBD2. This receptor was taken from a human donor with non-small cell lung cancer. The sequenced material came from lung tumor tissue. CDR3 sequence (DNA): TGTGCCAGCAGCCGAGGGGGACTAGCGGGTATTTATCAAGATACGCAGTATTTT. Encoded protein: CASSRGGLAGIYQDTQYF.